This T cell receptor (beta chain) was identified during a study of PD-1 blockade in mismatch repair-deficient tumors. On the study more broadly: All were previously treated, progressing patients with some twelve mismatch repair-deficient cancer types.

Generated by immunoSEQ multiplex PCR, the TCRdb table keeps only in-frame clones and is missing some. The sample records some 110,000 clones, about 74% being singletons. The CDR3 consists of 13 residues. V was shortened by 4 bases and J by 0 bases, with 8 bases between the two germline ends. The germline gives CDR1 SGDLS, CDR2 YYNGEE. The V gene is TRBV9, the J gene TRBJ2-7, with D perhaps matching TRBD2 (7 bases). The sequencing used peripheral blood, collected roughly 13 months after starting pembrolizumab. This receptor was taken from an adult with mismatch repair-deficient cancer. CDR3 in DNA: TGTGCCAGCAGCCGGGGGGCCTCCTACGAGCAGTACTTC. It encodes CASSRGASYEQYF.